This is a list of T cell receptor beta chains from one sample in a study of shared clonotypes between healthy human individuals. Generated by immunoSEQ multiplex PCR, the TCRdb table keeps only in-frame clones and is missing some. The sample includes around 720,000 clones, 73% seen only once; the top ten take 1.5% to 2%. The sequenced sample was memory CD4+ T cells sorted from blood. These receptor sequences come from a woman in her thirties in good health. Both conserved end residues are part of each CDR3. The D gene is left open where the match is weak. A row's size may be missing; if present it is once, few, many or a size class.

clone_size d_call j_call v_call cdr3_nt cdr3_aa
NA TRBD2 TRBJ2-5 TRBV29-1 TGCAGCGGGGGGACTAGCGAACAAGAGACCCAGTACTTC CSGGTSEQETQYF
few NA TRBJ2-3 TRBV5-1 TGCGCCAGCAGCTTCATGGCCCCTAGCACAGATACGCAGTATTTT CASSFMAPSTDTQYF
NA NA TRBJ2-2 TRBV19 TGTGCCAGTAGTATATCGGGGGGCGGCGGGGAGCTGTTTTTT CASSISGGGGELFF
NA TRBD2 TRBJ2-3 TRBV27 TGTGCCAGCAGATTAGCGGGAACCAGAGATACGCAGTATTTT CASRLAGTRDTQYF
NA NA TRBJ2-7 TRBV7-9 TGTGCCAGCAGCTTTTGGGGTGGGAGCTCCTACGAGCAGTACTTC CASSFWGGSSYEQYF
few NA TRBJ1-1 TRBV5-1 TGCGCCAGCAGCTTGTCATACGACAGTAGCATGAACACTGAAGCTTTCTTT CASSLSYDSSMNTEAFF
NA TRBD1 TRBJ1-1 TRBV30 TGTGCCTGGAATCGGGACAGGGACACTGAAGCTTTCTTT CAWNRDRDTEAFF
NA NA TRBJ1-3 TRBV28 TGTGCCAGCAGTTTAACGGTGGACGGACACTCTGGAAACACCATATATTTT CASSLTVDGHSGNTIYF
once NA TRBJ2-5 TRBV2 TGTGCCAGCAGTGAAGGAGGGGACACCCAAGAGACCCAGTACTTC CASSEGGDTQETQYF
NA NA TRBJ2-7 TRBV5-1 TGCGCCAGCAGCTTGTCGGCAGGGCACTCCTACGAGCAGTACTTC CASSLSAGHSYEQYF
NA TRBD1 TRBJ1-1 TRBV28 TGTGCCAGCAGTTTAGGACAGGCGGACACTGAAGCTTTCTTT CASSLGQADTEAFF
NA TRBD1 TRBJ1-5 TRBV6-4 TGTGCCAGCAGGGAACAACCGGGACAGGAAAATAGCAATCAGCCCCAGCATTTT CASREQPGQENSNQPQHF
NA NA TRBJ1-1 TRBV5-1 TGCGCCAGCAGCTTGGATGTACGGAGACTGGGCGCTGAAGCTTTCTTT CASSLDVRRLGAEAFF
NA TRBD1 TRBJ2-7 TRBV6-1 TGTGCCAGCAGAAAGGGACAGCACAACACGGTCGAGCAGTACTTC CASRKGQHNTVEQYF
NA NA TRBJ1-1 TRBV5-1 TGCGCCAGCGGTTCTGAGGTCGGGAACACTGAAGCTTTCTTT CASGSEVGNTEAFF
NA NA TRBJ2-7 TRBV2 TGTGCCAGCAGTGAGGGGAGTGCCTACGAGCAGTACTTC CASSEGSAYEQYF
many TRBD1 TRBJ1-1 TRBV7-9 TGTGCCAGCAGGGGCAAGGGTGGAGGGGGCGAAAACACTGAAGCTTTCTTT CASRGKGGGGENTEAFF
NA TRBD1 TRBJ2-1 TRBV11-3 TGTGCCAGCAGCGGGGCAGGGGGCTACAATGAGCAGTTCTTC CASSGAGGYNEQFF
NA TRBD1 TRBJ2-3 TRBV5-1 TGCGCCAGCAGCCCCGGACAGGGAACAGATACGCAGTATTTT CASSPGQGTDTQYF
NA NA TRBJ2-3 TRBV7-9 TGTGCCAGCAGCTTACGGGCCGGGATCACAGATACGCAGTATTTT CASSLRAGITDTQYF
many NA TRBJ2-1 TRBV21-1 TGTGCCAGCAGCAAGGAGGCGACGAGCTCCTACAATGAGCAGTTCTTC CASSKEATSSYNEQFF
few TRBD2 TRBJ2-1 TRBV5-1 TGCGCCAGCAGTTATTCTAGCGGGAGGGTAAATGAGCAGTTCTTC CASSYSSGRVNEQFF
NA NA TRBJ1-4 TRBV28 TGTGCCAGCAGTTTAAGTGGCAGGGGTGAAGAAAAACTGTTTTTT CASSLSGRGEEKLFF
NA NA TRBJ1-5 TRBV28 TGTGCCAGCAGTCCACCAGGTCCCCAAACCCGGCAGCCCCAGCATTTT CASSPPGPQTRQPQHF
once NA TRBJ2-7 TRBV21-1 TGTGCCAGCAGCAAAGGACTAGCGGGCGTCTACGAGCAGTACTTC CASSKGLAGVYEQYF
NA NA TRBJ2-7 TRBV5-1 TGCGCCAGCAGCTTGTTAGGGACGGGCTCCTACGAGCAGTACTTC CASSLLGTGSYEQYF
NA NA TRBJ2-5 TRBV10-2 TGCGCCACCGGGGAGATCGGAGAGACCCAGTACTTC CATGEIGETQYF
NA TRBD1 TRBJ2-7 TRBV7-9 TGTGCCAGCAGCCCAGCCGGACAGGGTTACGAGCAGTACTTC CASSPAGQGYEQYF
NA TRBD2 TRBJ2-5 TRBV11-2 TGTGCCAGCAGCTCCACGGCGGGGGGAGAGACCCAGTACTTC CASSSTAGGETQYF
NA TRBD1 TRBJ1-2 TRBV28 TGTGCCAGCAGTCCGACAGGGGGCAATAACTATGGCTACACCTTC CASSPTGGNNYGYTF
NA NA TRBJ2-2 TRBV9 TGTGCCAGCAGCCCACGGGACACCGGGGAGCTGTTTTTT CASSPRDTGELFF
NA TRBD2 TRBJ2-1 TRBV15 TGTGCCACCAGCAGATCCGGGGACTACTACAATGAGCAGTTCTTC CATSRSGDYYNEQFF
NA NA TRBJ2-5 TRBV7-7 TGTGCCAGCAGCCCCGGGGAGTGGGGGGAGACCCAGTACTTC CASSPGEWGETQYF
NA NA TRBJ1-2 TRBV28 TGTGCCGCTCATTCTAACTATGGCTACACCTTC CAAHSNYGYTF
NA NA TRBJ2-3 TRBV19 TGTGCCAGTAGTGAAGGCGGAGATACGCAGTATTTT CASSEGGDTQYF
few NA TRBJ2-3 TRBV10-1 TGCGCCAGCACCAAAGGGGCCAGAGATACGCAGTATTTT CASTKGARDTQYF
NA NA TRBJ1-5 TRBV30 TGTGCCTGGAGTCGACAGGCTAATCAGCCCCAGCATTTT CAWSRQANQPQHF
NA TRBD2 TRBJ2-2 TRBV6-4 TGTGCCAGACTGTGGGGGGGCACCGGGGAGCTGTTTTTT CARLWGGTGELFF
NA TRBD1 TRBJ1-2 TRBV6-1 TGTGCCAGCTGGGACAGCGGGCGTGGGAACTATGGCTACACCTTC CASWDSGRGNYGYTF
NA TRBD2 TRBJ2-2 TRBV11-2 TGTGCCAGCAGCTTAGTGGCGGGAGGGGCGAACACCGGGGAGCTGTTTTTT CASSLVAGGANTGELFF
NA TRBD1 TRBJ1-5 TRBV28 TGTGCCAGCAGTTCACCGGGACAGGGGCTGAATCAGCCCCAGCATTTT CASSSPGQGLNQPQHF
NA NA TRBJ1-2 TRBV19 TGTGCCAGTAGTCGAGCATACCGGGGAAACTATGGCTACACCTTC CASSRAYRGNYGYTF